This TCR beta chain originates from a study of cytomegalovirus exposure and HLA in healthy donors (TCRdb year 2017). Study-level background: An earlier analysis of about 530 of the donors reported 276 Gb of sequence data and 95 million to 120 million unique TCR beta sequences obtained from approximately 180 million T cells. About 310 gigabases of sequencing data and tens of millions of unique TCR sequences were included in an early release covering several hundred HLA-typed donors. Of the 398 genotyped donors, roughly 85% fell in the genetic ancestry cluster associated with self-reported Caucasian donors. The study aimed to test whether cataloging public T cell receptors could reveal signatures of past pathogen exposure. The T cell repertoires of roughly 660 subjects were profiled by immunosequencing and related to cytomegalovirus serostatus. Along with the approximately 670-subject first cohort, a separate validation cohort of about 110 different subjects was used. To predict cytomegalovirus infection status, the study brought together high-throughput TCR immunosequencing, statistical association of individual TCRs with disease status, and machine learning. In a later analysis, previously published TCR beta repertoires from some 640 donors were re-analyzed and high-resolution HLA genotyping was added so that TCR occurrence patterns could be studied. In the later analysis, no new phenotypic data were used to find candidate immune exposures; instead, reliance was placed on TCR beta sequences and their occurrence across donors. In an earlier analysis of 500 to 650 of the donors, high-throughput TCR beta sequencing was used to judge whether each TCR beta V gene segment behaved as functional or pseudogenic. Donor age, sex, ethnicity and CMV serostatus were collected together with the repertoire data. Genome-wide SNP genotypes for about three fifths of the roughly 670 donors were used in a later genetic analysis, which treated that subset as a discovery cohort. All discovery cohort repertoires had been generated on a single sequencing platform. HLA typing included class I and class II loci at four-digit resolution. The number of donors typed differed by locus, with about 629-640 for A, B, C, DRB1 and DQB1, approximately 500 for DQA1, about 610 for DPA1, and approximately 470 for DPB1. Roughly 5 DR-DQ haplotypes were handled as single units for association and clustering, since linkage in the cohort was strong. Across under 500 genotyped donors of the cohort, an average of about 240,000 unique TCR beta nucleotide sequences per donor were sequenced, and roughly a sixth of those sequences were non-productive.

A remark on this clone: The antigen this receptor binds is unknown. Base qualities are not at hand, and no much larger clone is one base apart.

In total, 600 or so healthy bone marrow donors made up the cohort. Cohort members were all nominally healthy when sampled, although unrecorded immune exposures were likely present. The donor was CMV seropositive and belonged to the group of around 300 seropositive cohort members. Every donor gave a peripheral blood sample, and the peripheral blood mononuclear cells from that sample were used for TCR beta sequencing. The Qiagen DNeasy Blood Extraction Kit was used to extract genomic DNA from the blood cell samples. The library came from the immunoSEQ multiplex PCR assay. The multiplex PCR relied on a mix of 60 forward primers for TCR Vbeta segments and 13 reverse primers for TCR Jbeta segments. A multiplex PCR assay on genomic DNA amplified the CDR3 region of rearranged TCR beta genes. The amplified TCR beta libraries were sequenced on the Illumina HiSeq System as 87-base-pair reads. Processing in the source paper ran as follows. A later analysis tallied around 82 million unique TCR beta chains across the 666 repertoires, and roughly 11 million of those chains were shared by two or more donors. Raw reads were error-corrected and collapsed into unique sequences by a nearest-neighbor algorithm in which closely related sequences were merged to remove PCR and sequencing errors. V, D and J gene segments were assigned by aligning CDR3 sequences to IMGT reference sequences. For a sequence to be retained, at least a six-nucleotide match to both a V gene segment and a J gene segment was required. A rearrangement counted as productive if the CDR3 had no stop codons and remained in frame with V and J, and every other rearrangement counted as non-productive. Following IMGT convention, CDR3 was defined as the stretch from the second conserved V-encoded cysteine up to the conserved J-encoded phenylalanine. The earlier analysis of about 610 of the donors excluded any sequence lacking an unambiguous match to a single V gene segment. An earlier analysis of a few hundred of the donors classified V segments as functional when productive rearrangements were above 56.7% and as segregating when the standard deviation between donors was above 5%. A statistical classification framework was built for diagnosing cytomegalovirus status from the catalog of TCR beta chain sequences. In a later analysis, TCR nucleotide sequences were compared against IMGT/GENE-DB human TR gene sequences so that V and J genes could be assigned. Using the TCRdist pipeline, a later analysis assigned CDR3 sequences along with most-parsimonious VDJ recombination scenarios. In a later analysis, every TCR beta chain was defined by the combination of its CDR3 amino acid sequence and its V-gene family, and reads without a unique V-gene family were dropped. As a way to deal with suspected cross-contamination and a sequencing artifact, a later analysis dropped over 550 nucleotide sequences that were highly shared and had low generation probability. In a later analysis, a clonal expansion index for each public chain was calculated from normalized within-repertoire ranks of inferred template counts. A later analysis computed generation probabilities with a VDJ recombination model fitted to out-of-frame rearrangements, and checked the results against IGoR. A later analysis scored TCR-TCR, TCR-HLA and TCR-CMV co-occurrence with hypergeometric tests, applying a repertoire-size bias correction to TCR pairs. In a later analysis, false discovery rates were estimated by permuting HLA or CMV assignments 20 times. In a later analysis, co-occurring TCRs were grouped with DBSCAN, and TCRdist sequence similarity was added when clustering was performed within HLA-allele-positive subsets. Repertoires with fewer than 30,000 or more than 120,000 public chains were left out of co-occurrence clustering, as were a handful of repertoires with anomalous nucleotide sharing. TCRdb re-hosts the immuneACCESS table, in-frame sequences only. Its copies lack some clones; in the studies checked, an unresolved V gene accounts for under half of them, and the cause for the rest is not known. For V, J and clone size, that table is used; D and trimming come from the DNA. The sample table holds about 86,000 clones, of which around 75% were seen once. Jointly, the top ten make up under 15% of the sample.

Beyond this particular receptor, the publication reports: In an earlier analysis of 587 of the donors, most TCR beta V segments appeared in productive rearrangements about 87% or about 30% of the time, broadly matching IMGT annotations. A further reported finding was that TCR beta sequences accurately predicted the HLA-A and HLA-B alleles for most subjects in the first cohort. The authors suggested that the approach could potentially be generalized to other disease states and immunological phenotypes. This cohort had only TCR beta chains sequenced, and the lack of alpha or paired-chain data limited which features could be detected. A later analysis found that most CMV-associated TCR beta chains appeared HLA-restricted, with HLA associations seemingly driven largely by CMV exposure. CMV serostatus was the only immune exposure information available for the cohort. A later analysis reported that several top co-occurrence clusters appeared linked to parvovirus B19, influenza, CMV and Epstein-Barr virus. Assigning TCR associations to individual alleles was difficult when HLA alleles, especially DR and DQ, strongly co-occurred. Compared with equally common non-associated chains, HLA-associated TCR beta chains in a later analysis were more clonally expanded and had lower generation probabilities. Roughly uniform sequencing depth across donors was assumed in presence/absence analyses, although this assumption may not hold. Because HLA typing was missing for some donors at each locus, association tests included only the typed subset. A later genetic analysis reported fewer N-insertions in productive TCRs among donors in an Asian-associated ancestry cluster than the approximately 700-donor mean. The study gave a list of roughly 150 TCR beta chains associated with cytomegalovirus. While some public TCRs were present in many individuals, most TCR sequences turned up only very rarely across donors. The sequencing pipeline was judged likely to have produced a cluster of highly shared sequence variants as a technical artifact. In both the original and validation cohorts, the classifier was reported to diagnose cytomegalovirus status with high specificity and sensitivity. At a false discovery rate of 0.05, a later analysis linked around 15,000 TCR beta sequences to specific HLA alleles. In a later analysis, TCR association rates were found to vary across HLA loci, with the most associated TCRs seen for DRB1 alleles and the fewest for HLA-C alleles. Because counts were too low, about 18 rarely observed V segments, including chromosome 9 orphons, were left out of the earlier analysis of 500 to 750 of the donors. Correlated functional status among segregating V segments might reflect linkage disequilibrium, but an unknown experimental factor could not be ruled out. In a later genetic analysis, a missense DCLRE1C variant was associated with V-gene and J-gene trimming of TCR beta chains, and the association was replicated in an independent cohort. In vitro tests confirmed that a few of the cytomegalovirus-associated TCR beta chains recognize cytomegalovirus antigens.

The source of this sequence is a woman aged 40 to 50 in good health and CMV-seropositive. The specimen was PBMCs.

The nucleotide sequence is TGTGCCAGTAGTAATCAATCTAGCGGGGGGATCACTGATACGCAGTATTTT. Translated, this is CASSNQSSGGITDTQYF. This receptor chain uses TRBV19 and TRBJ2-3; 11 central nucleotides agree with TRBD2. CDR1 and CDR2 are drawn from the germline V gene (reference sequence): LNHDA, SQIVND. Relative to germline, V is missing 4 bases and J is missing 6 bases, with 12 bases of the junction outside any gene match. Reading from cysteine to phenylalanine, the CDR3 counts 17 amino acids. Here the CDR3 DNA is all that survives: 51 bases in frame from base 1.